At least ten counts were recorded for the clone carrying this T cell receptor (beta chain). The CDR3 runs to 13 residues. Trimming cost V 7 bases and J 0 bases, with 10 bases left between them. Germline assignment: CDR1 MDHEN and CDR2 SYDVKM. This specimen belongs to a study of T cells in Graves' hyperthyroidism and ophthalmopathy. About the research overall: Peripheral blood specimens were obtained at initial diagnosis, prior to any treatment.

There were TCR beta CDR3 regions amplified from RNA transcripts. Primed by the HTBI set, a first-round RT-PCR was run on the TCR CDR3. Using its own MiXCR run on the multiplex PCR reads, TCRdb lists one record per CDR3 protein. Of a few hundred thousand distinct CDR3 sequences listed, 15% to 20% are singletons. With duration under 3 months, ophthalmopathy was active: Clinical Activity Score at least 3, NOSPECS at least 4. Exclusion of a patient resulted from uncontrolled infection, other autoimmune disease, pregnancy or lactation. It was 10 ml of fresh peripheral blood that supplied the PBMCs. Sequencing input: blood. The V call is TRBV28, the J call TRBJ2-7; D is undetermined. The sequence came from a woman between 18 and 30 years old with Graves' ophthalmopathy. The CDR3 DNA follows: TGTGCCAGCACTATGGGCAGCTCCTACGAGCAGTACTTC. Protein: CASTMGSSYEQYF.